Sequencing of this T cell receptor (beta chain) was carried out in a study of blood T cell repertoires in COVID-19. The CDR3 is made up of 14 amino acids. Germline V CDR1 and CDR2: MDHEN, SYDVKM. V trimming: 5 bases; J trimming: 3 bases; junction bases outside the gene matches: 4. Cohort placement rested on clinical history that participants reported themselves. Generated by immunoSEQ multiplex PCR, the TCRdb table keeps only in-frame clones and is missing some. The data contain hundreds of thousands of clones, 85% to 90% of them singletons. The J gene is TRBJ2-7, the V gene TRBV28; TRBD2 matches at 10 bases. Specimen: PBMCs or T cells enriched from blood (not recorded which). The TCR comes from a woman aged 18-30 years with acute COVID-19. The chain's CDR3 is CASSPGLALYEQYF. DNA of the CDR3: TGTGCCAGCAGTCCGGGACTAGCGCTCTACGAGCAGTACTTC.